This paragraph covers one TCR beta chain sequence. The data originate from a study of shared clonotypes between healthy human individuals. The protocol was immunoSEQ multiplex PCR, while the TCRdb copy is restricted to in-frame clones and leaves out a portion. This table has more than 850,000 clones, approximately 80% appearing once. The V gene's germline CDR1 is SGDLS and CDR2 YYNGEE. CDR3 size: 15 residues. V lost 4 bases, J lost 0 bases, and 13 bases lay in between. Sequencing was carried out using memory CD4+ T cells from PBMCs. Subset: CD45RA-negative fraction. The genes are TRBV9 and TRBJ1-1; D may be TRBD1 (5 bases). The TCR originated in a young man in good health. Some clones in this sample may be carry-over from other donors' samples. The CDR3 loop reads CASSSPGRVNTEAFF. CDR3 nucleotide sequence: TGTGCCAGCAGCTCTCCCGGCAGGGTGAACACTGAAGCTTTCTTT.